These 24 T cell receptor beta chains were all obtained from the same sample, sequenced in a study of pediatric ulcerative colitis. Libraries were prepared by immunoSEQ multiplex PCR; TCRdb keeps only in-frame clonotypes and omits some of them. Among 10,000 to 15,000 clones, about 74% were seen once, and the ten largest hold under 5.5%. Rectal tissue came from one to two pinch biopsies taken at colonoscopy. The sample taken for sequencing was gut tissue. These receptor sequences come from a boy between 10 and 17 years old who was a control in a study of pediatric ulcerative colitis.

This clone has a handful of counts. The CDR3 reads CASSLTGTPYEQYV. The CDR3 nucleotides read TGCGCCAGCAGCCTGACAGGGACCCCCTACGAGCAGTACGTC. The chain is built from TRBV10-2 and TRBJ2-7, with 7 bases matching TRBD1. CDR1 WSHSY and CDR2 SAAADI come from the germline V gene. J gave up 2 bases and V 6 bases, and 7 bases lay outside the gene matches. The CDR3 is made up of 14 amino acids.

The V and J genes are TRBV27 and TRBJ2-7, with 12 bases identical to TRBD2. V was pared by 7 bases and J by 4 bases, with 8 bases of the junction left unmatched. The CDR3 spans 15 residues. Germline assignment: CDR1 MNHEY and CDR2 SMNVEV (reference sequence). The CDR3 region is CASKRLAGVSYEQYF. CDR3 in DNA: TGTGCCAGCAAAAGACTAGCGGGAGTGAGTTACGAGCAGTACTTC.

The V and J genes are TRBV29-1 and TRBJ1-5; maybe TRBD1 (6 bases). The CDR3 length is 15 residues. Deletions cut 6 bases from V and 1 base from J, with 16 bases between. Germline V gene lookup returns CDR1 SQVTM and CDR2 ANQGSEA. CDR3 nucleotides: TGCAGCGTCGCAACCGTACAGGGCAGCAATCAGCCCCAGCATTTT. This codes for CSVATVQGSNQPQHF.

The genes are TRBV28 and TRBJ2-5; D not resolved. The V and J ends lost 2 bases and 3 bases respectively, with 7 bases between them. Germline V lookup: CDR1 MDHEN, CDR2 SYDVKM. The CDR3 is 13 amino acids. The CDR3 protein is CASSLLVKETQYF. In DNA form, the CDR3 reads TGTGCCAGCAGTTTACTAGTGAAAGAGACCCAGTACTTC.

The V gene is TRBV6-1, the J gene TRBJ1-2; 8 bases line up with TRBD1. Unmatched junction bases numbered 10, after V lost 0 bases and J lost 10 bases. The CDR3 covers 15 residues. Germline values: CDR1 MNHNS, CDR2 SASEGT. CDR3 region: CASSEAGGQGLDYTF. CDR3 in DNA: TGTGCCAGCAGTGAAGCGGGCGGACAGGGACTTGACTACACCTTC.

This chain joins TRBV9 and TRBJ2-5; TRBD2 matches at 13 bases. Germline V CDR1 and CDR2: SGDLS, YYNGEE. The V gene end was trimmed by 3 bases and the J gene end by 3 bases; junction bases not matched to a gene: 11. The CDR3 runs to 18 residues. CDR3 DNA: TGTGCCAGCAGCGCCGGACTAGCGGGAGTGGTAAATGAAGAGACCCAGTACTTC. Its translation: CASSAGLAGVVNEETQYF.

The chain carries TRBV29-1 and TRBJ2-7, with 8 bases fitting TRBD2. V shed 0 bases and J 12 bases; nucleotides not matched to a gene: 7. Germline V lookup: CDR1 SQVTM, CDR2 ANQGSEA. There are 12 residues in the CDR3. The CDR3 sequence: CSVEDSGALRYF. CDR3 nucleotide sequence: TGCAGCGTTGAAGATAGCGGGGCCCTAAGGTACTTC.

The V and J genes are TRBV6-5 and TRBJ2-7; 8 bases agree with TRBD1. Losses at the gene ends were 6 bases for V and 7 bases for J; bases not matched to a gene: 11. This CDR3 is built from 14 residues. Germline loops: CDR1 MNHEY, CDR2 SVGAGI. This CDR3 is CASSPSGQGREQYF. The DNA for the CDR3 is TGTGCCAGCAGCCCCAGCGGACAGGGTCGAGAGCAGTACTTC.

This sequence joins TRBV28 and TRBJ2-2, with D unresolved. The germline V gene encodes CDR1 MDHEN and CDR2 SYDVKM. Trimming shortened V by 5 bases and J by 2 bases, and 12 bases separated the two germline ends. CDR3 size: 15 residues. The CDR3 DNA is TGTGCCAGCAGTCCCGTGTCCCTTAACACCGGGGAGCTGTTTTTT. Residues: CASSPVSLNTGELFF.

The rearrangement uses TRBV18 and TRBJ1-2; D uncertain. Deletions cut 1 base from V and 3 bases from J, with 12 bases between. Germline CDR1 and CDR2: KGHSH and LQKENI. The CDR3 consists of 15 residues. The CDR3 spells CASSPQAGGHYGYTF. CDR3 nucleotide sequence: TGTGCCAGCTCACCACAAGCAGGCGGGCACTATGGCTACACCTTC.

The chain links TRBV10-3 to TRBJ2-1; 8 nucleotides line up with TRBD2. The CDR3 is 15 residues long. The V segment lost 7 bases and the J segment 2 bases; nucleotides outside the gene matches: 7. CDR1 is ENHRY and CDR2 is SYGVKD in the germline V gene. In nucleotides, the CDR3 is TGTGCCATCAAAGAGGCAGCGGGAGCCTACAATGAGCAGTTCTTC. Protein sequence: CAIKEAAGAYNEQFF.

The count of this clone is one. V is TRBV2 and J is TRBJ2-2, with TRBD2 identical over 11 bases. The CDR3 loop spans 19 amino acids. Trimming at V came to 6 bases and at J to 5 bases, leaving 17 bases not matched to a gene. Looked up from germline, CDR1 is SNHLY and CDR2 is FYNNEI. The CDR3 loop reads CASRGPRVAGGPQTGELFF. The CDR3 DNA reads as TGTGCCAGCAGGGGCCCCCGGGTAGCGGGAGGGCCGCAGACCGGGGAGCTGTTTTTT. The full variable domain, in which reference TRBV2 and TRBJ2-2 provide the parts outside the CDR3, is EPEVTQTPSHQVTQMGQEVILRCVPISNHLYFYWYRQILGQKVEFLVSFYNNEISEKSEIFDDQFSVERPDGSNFTLKIRSTKLEDSAMYFCASRGPRVAGGPQTGELFFGEGSRLTVL.

This chain links TRBV11-3 with TRBJ2-1; a possible D gene is TRBD1 (5 bases). Germline CDR1 SGHNT, CDR2 YENEEA. V was pared by 5 bases and J by 5 bases, with 10 bases between. The CDR3 has 13 amino acids. CDR3 loop: CASSETDDNEQFF. The CDR3 nucleotides read TGTGCCAGCAGCGAGACAGACGACAATGAGCAGTTCTTC.

The chain joins TRBV7-9 to TRBJ2-3; perhaps TRBD2 as D (5 bases). CDR3 size: 16 residues. Trimming removed 5 bases from V and 0 bases from J, with 15 bases in between. The germline V gene has CDR1 SEHNR and CDR2 FQNEAQ (reference sequence). Written as DNA, the CDR3 is TGTGCCAGCAGCCTCTGGGCGGGCGGGAGCACAGATACGCAGTATTTT. It is translated as CASSLWAGGSTDTQYF.

The gene calls are TRBV7-9 and TRBJ2-4; no firm D call. This CDR3 has 17 amino acids. Trimming took off 0 bases at V and 1 base at J, with 13 bases between the two ends. The germline gives CDR1 SEHNR, CDR2 FQNEAQ (reference sequence). The CDR3 loop reads CASSLADAFLAKNIQYF. CDR3 bases: TGTGCCAGCAGCTTAGCGGACGCCTTTCTGGCCAAAAACATTCAGTACTTC.

The chain has TRBV6-1 and TRBJ2-5; tentative D call: TRBD1 (7 bases). The CDR3 totals 12 residues. Per germline, CDR1 MNHNS and CDR2 SASEGT. V dropped 11 bases and J dropped 5 bases, with 15 bases sitting between them. CDR3 in amino acids: CALQGGWETQYF. CDR3 coding DNA: TGTGCCTTGCAGGGGGGCTGGGAGACCCAGTACTTC.

DNA for the CDR3: TGTGCCAGCGGCCTAGCGGGAGGGGGTGAGCAGTTCTTC. Its translation: CASGLAGGGEQFF. V is TRBV2 and J is TRBJ2-1; TRBD2 matches at 12 bases. Trimming took 8 bases from V and 9 from J; bases not matched to a gene: 5. The germline gives CDR1 SNHLY, CDR2 FYNNEI. The CDR3 is 13 amino acids.

The J gene is TRBJ2-2, the V gene TRBV19; D is unresolved. This CDR3 region has 13 residues. V lost 3 bases and J lost 4, with 6 bases in between. The germline gives CDR1 LNHDA, CDR2 SQIVND (reference sequence). The CDR3 nucleotides read TGTGCCAGTAGTATTCCGGGCACCGGGGAGCTGTTTTTT. This encodes CASSIPGTGELFF. The full variable domain, completed using reference TRBV19 and TRBJ2-2, is DGGITQSPKYLFRKEGQNVTLSCEQNLNHDAMYWYRQDPGQGLRLIYYSQIVNDFQKGDIAEGYSVSREKKESFPLTVTSAQKNPTAFYLCASSIPGTGELFFGEGSRLTVL.

This clone was detected a few times. The J gene is TRBJ1-3, the V gene TRBV30; no firm D call. CDR3 length: 14 amino acids. Between the trimmed V and J ends, which lost 3 bases and 0 bases, there was a span of 9 bases. The V gene's germline CDR1 is GTSNPN and CDR2 SVGIG (reference sequence). DNA of the CDR3: TGTGCCTGGAGCCTCCTGAGCTCTGGAAACACCATATATTTT. It specifies CAWSLLSSGNTIYF. The full variable domain, with the rest looked up from reference TRBV30 and TRBJ1-3, is SQTIHQWPATLVQPVGSPLSLECTVEGTSNPNLYWYRQAAGRGLQLLFYSVGIGQISSEVPQNLSASRPQDRQFILSSKKLLLSDSGFYLCAWSLLSSGNTIYFGEGSWLTVV.

The CDR3 loop reads CASSIGGYPPLNEQFF. In DNA form, the CDR3 reads TGTGCCAGTAGTATAGGAGGATACCCCCCCCTCAATGAGCAGTTCTTC. The V gene is TRBV19, the J gene TRBJ2-1; the D is unclear. V gave up 1 base and J gave up 6 bases, with 16 bases separating them. The CDR3 runs 16 residues. Germline values: CDR1 LNHDA, CDR2 SQIVND (reference sequence).

This rearrangement joins TRBV2 to TRBJ1-2; D is unresolved. The V gene's germline CDR1 is SNHLY and CDR2 FYNNEI. V was pared by 8 bases and J by 5 bases, with 12 bases between. CDR3 size: 12 residues. The CDR3 protein is CASLYGGYGYTF. Here the CDR3 DNA reads TGTGCCAGCCTTTATGGAGGGTATGGCTACACCTTC.

V gene TRBV4-2 combines with J gene TRBJ2-5, with TRBD2 matching 7 bases. This CDR3 has 14 residues. Unmatched junction bases numbered 5, after V lost 4 bases and J lost 3 bases. Germline V gives CDR1 LGHNA, CDR2 YNFKEQ. For the CDR3, the DNA is TGTGCCAGCAGCCGCGGGAGCCGGGAAGAGACCCAGTACTTC. This sequence encodes CASSRGSREETQYF.

Sample share makes this clone medium-sized (0.01 to 0.1%). V is TRBV16 and J is TRBJ1-4; 9 bases line up with TRBD1. CDR3 length: 17 amino acids. J gave up 0 bases and V 4 bases, and 6 bases lay outside the gene matches. Germline V gene sequence: CDR1 KGHSY, CDR2 FQNENV. DNA for the CDR3: TGTGCCAGCAGCCTGGACAGGGGCCCTTCAACTAATGAAAAACTGTTTTTT. It specifies CASSLDRGPSTNEKLFF.

This clone is medium-sized. V gene TRBV7-9 combines with J gene TRBJ2-7, with 8 nucleotides matching TRBD1. With 2 bases clipped from V and 1 base from J, the junction kept 4 bases outside the gene matches. The CDR3 sequence is 15 residues long. Germline assignment: CDR1 SEHNR and CDR2 FQNEAQ (reference sequence). CDR3 sequence reads: CASSLRQGASYEQYF. In DNA, the CDR3 is TGTGCCAGCAGCTTAAGGCAGGGGGCTTCCTACGAGCAGTACTTC.